Sequencing of this T cell receptor beta chain was carried out in a study of blood T cells in healthy people across ages. Study results and caveats: Higher diversity, along with more naive CD4+ cells, distinguished long-lived donors from aged donors. A strong correlation was found between TCR beta diversity and the percentage of naive T cells.

V dropped 4 bases and J dropped 2; count of bases not matched to a gene: 8. CDR3 length equals 15 residues. CDR1 is DFQATT, CDR2 SNEGSKA, per germline (reference sequence). On this clonotype itself: Its antigen is unidentified.

Using a J-beta primer mix together with a sample-barcoded 5' primer, a second PCR was run for roughly 7 to 11 cycles. TCRdb ran MiXCR on the 5' RACE reads and lists one entry per CDR3 protein. Here the sample spans about 680,000 distinct CDR3 sequences, approximately 50% being singletons. Specimen: blood. This clonotype was sampled from a woman aged 60-75 years in good health. The chain combines TRBV20-1 with TRBJ2-5, with 9 nucleotides matching TRBD1. The CDR3 DNA sequence: TGCAGTGCTAAACACGGGACAGGGTTTCAAGAGACCCAGTACTTC. Translating gives CSAKHGTGFQETQYF.